These 21 T cell receptor beta chains originate from one sample sequenced in a study of shared clonotypes between healthy human individuals. Using immunoSEQ multiplex PCR, the repertoire was profiled, and TCRdb retains in-frame clones only, with some absent. The top ten clones hold 0.5% to 0.6% of a sample with about 1.1 million clones, 75% to 80% of them seen once. The sample was memory CD4+ T cells from PBMCs. Subset reported: CD45RA-negative fraction. Source of these receptors: a man in his late teens or twenties in good health. Some clones in this sample may be carry-over from other donors' samples.

The V and J genes are TRBV6-5 and TRBJ1-2, with D perhaps TRBD1 (5 bases). Trimming left V 0 bases short and J 5 bases short, with 13 bases between. Germline V gene data show CDR1 as MNHEY and CDR2 as SVGAGI. The CDR3 length is 15 residues. The CDR3 DNA follows: TGTGCCAGCAGTTACTCGTCAGGGACCCTTTATGGCTACACCTTC. Translating gives CASSYSSGTLYGYTF.

The genes are TRBV5-1 and TRBJ1-5, with D maybe TRBD1 (5 bases). Trimming shortened V by 4 bases and J by 3 bases, and 11 bases separated the two germline ends. The CDR3 contains 14 residues. Germline loops: CDR1 SGHRS, CDR2 YFSETQ. This CDR3 reads CASSPDGANQPQHF. CDR3 DNA sequence: TGCGCCAGCAGCCCGGACGGGGCCAATCAGCCCCAGCATTTT.

This clone was detected once. This chain connects TRBV19 to TRBJ2-4; a possible D gene is TRBD1 (6 bases). V was trimmed by 10 bases and J by 0 bases, leaving 13 bases between them. The length of the CDR3 is 14 residues. Germline V lookup: CDR1 LNHDA, CDR2 SQIVND (reference sequence). As DNA, the CDR3 is TGTGCCATTCCAGGGGACCTAGCCAAAAACATTCAGTACTTC. Translation gives CAIPGDLAKNIQYF.

The chain carries TRBV2 and TRBJ2-5; D not certain. Trimming pared 0 bases from V and 5 bases from J, leaving 4 bases between. There are 12 residues in the CDR3. Per the germline V gene, CDR1 is SNHLY and CDR2 is FYNNEI. The CDR3 DNA reads as TGTGCCAGCAGTGAAGCGGCCGAGACCCAGTACTTC. Translating gives CASSEAAETQYF.

The rearrangement joins TRBV6-5 to TRBJ2-2, with 9 bases identical to TRBD1. With V trimmed by 6 bases and J by 3 bases, 5 bases remained unmatched. CDR3 size: 15 residues. Germline assignment: CDR1 MNHEY and CDR2 SVGAGI. The CDR3 sequence: CASSLQGAHTGELFF. The DNA for the CDR3 is TGTGCCAGCAGCCTACAGGGGGCTCACACCGGGGAGCTGTTTTTT.

V is TRBV28 and J is TRBJ2-5; TRBD2 matches at 8 bases. The CDR3 is 15 amino acids. Germline trimming cut 6 bases from V and 8 bases from J; bases unmatched to any gene: 14. Germline V gene lookup returns CDR1 MDHEN and CDR2 SYDVKM. The CDR3 reads CASRPTGGGGRTQYF. CDR3 DNA sequence: TGTGCCAGCAGACCAACGGGAGGGGGGGGGCGAACCCAGTACTTC.

This chain joins TRBV30 and TRBJ2-5; 7 nucleotides agree with TRBD2. V shed 3 bases and J 2 bases; nucleotides not matched to a gene: 3. The CDR3 is 13 residues long. Germline CDR1 and CDR2: GTSNPN and SVGIG (reference sequence). The CDR3 here is CAWRGLYQETQYF. CDR3 nucleotides: TGTGCCTGGAGGGGACTATATCAAGAGACCCAGTACTTC.

The rearrangement uses TRBV28 and TRBJ2-2; no reliable D call. Trimming removed 4 bases from V and 1 base from J, with 13 bases in between. This CDR3 is built from 16 residues. Per germline, CDR1 MDHEN and CDR2 SYDVKM. The CDR3 region is CASSSPGLGNTGELFF. The CDR3 coding sequence is TGTGCCAGCAGTTCCCCCGGTCTGGGGAACACCGGGGAGCTGTTTTTT.

The chain recombines TRBV7-6 with TRBJ2-2; no reliable D call. CDR1 SGHVS and CDR2 FNYEAQ come from the germline V gene. V shed 1 base and J shed 3 bases, with 18 bases lying between them. This CDR3 is 18 amino acids long. CDR3 bases: TGTGCCAGCAGCTTAGTGGGTCACTTGGGTAGATACACCGGGGAGCTGTTTTTT. Protein product: CASSLVGHLGRYTGELFF.

The gene calls are TRBV15 and TRBJ2-5; a weak D match, TRBD1 (6 bases). The CDR3 has 15 residues. V lost 0 bases to trimming and J lost 2 bases, with 10 bases between them. Germline CDR1 LNHNV, CDR2 YYDKDF (reference sequence). The CDR3 sequence is CATSRDVRGQETQYF. The CDR3 DNA sequence: TGTGCCACCAGCAGAGATGTCAGGGGACAAGAGACCCAGTACTTC.

The V and J genes are TRBV19 and TRBJ1-2; D is ambiguous. CDR1 and CDR2 (germline): LNHDA, SQIVND (reference sequence). Trimming cost V 5 bases and J 1 base, with 11 bases left between them. The CDR3 extends over 14 amino acids. For the CDR3, the DNA is TGTGCCAGTAGTCCCCCGGGCAGTAACTATGGCTACACCTTC. Translation: CASSPPGSNYGYTF.

As for this clone: Only one base separates this from a far larger clonotype, so it likely reflects a read error. This chain's CDR3 is CASSLAGLAVYNEQFF. For the CDR3, the DNA is TGTGCCAGCAGCTTAGCGGGACTAGCGGTCTACAATGAGCAGTTCTTC. This rearrangement joins TRBV7-9 to TRBJ2-1, with 11 bases identical to TRBD2. The germline gives CDR1 SEHNR, CDR2 FQNEAQ (reference sequence). CDR3 length equals 16 residues. V lost 0 bases and J lost 3; bases outside the gene matches: 1.

This clone appeared a few times. The V gene is TRBV6-6, the J gene TRBJ1-2; maybe TRBD1 (6 bases). The CDR3 has 11 residues. Trimming removed 6 bases from V and 8 bases from J, with 10 bases in between. The germline V gene encodes CDR1 MNHNY and CDR2 SVGAGI (reference sequence). CDR3 loop: CASSPGDGYTF. CDR3 bases: TGTGCCAGCAGCCCAGGGGACGGCTACACCTTC.

The genes are TRBV15 and TRBJ1-4, with a weak D call TRBD1 (6 bases). The CDR3 runs 16 residues. CDR1 is LNHNV and CDR2 is YYDKDF in the germline V gene (reference sequence). V was pared by 2 bases and J by 3 bases, with 13 bases between. DNA for the CDR3: TGTGCCACCAGCAGATACCTTACAGGGTCTAATGAAAAACTGTTTTTT. Its protein product is CATSRYLTGSNEKLFF.

This clone was seen a handful of times. This chain uses TRBV7-8 with TRBJ2-1, with D hard to call. CDR3 size: 15 residues. Germline values: CDR1 SGHVS, CDR2 FQNEAQ. The V gene lost 1 base and the J gene lost 8 bases, with 15 bases spanning the gap. The CDR3 region has the DNA TGTGCCAGCAGCTTAGAGGCGCAAAAGGGCTATGAGCAGTTCTTC. Protein product: CASSLEAQKGYEQFF.

In its sample, this clone was seen a few times. The chain carries TRBV5-4 and TRBJ2-1; D is possibly TRBD1 (5 bases). The V gene's germline CDR1 is SGHNT and CDR2 YYREEE (reference sequence). The CDR3 consists of 16 residues. The germline V and J ends were trimmed by 4 bases and 0 bases, with 14 bases remaining between them. The CDR3 DNA reads TGTGCCAGCAGCCCCCCGACAGCGATCTCCTACAATGAGCAGTTCTTC. It specifies CASSPPTAISYNEQFF.

The chain combines TRBV19 with TRBJ1-1, with D hard to call. Germline V CDR1 and CDR2: LNHDA, SQIVND (reference sequence). The CDR3 extends over 13 amino acids. The V end lost 4 bases, the J end lost 1 base, and 7 bases lay between the germline ends. Here the CDR3 reads CASSTQRNTEAFF. CDR3 nucleotides: TGTGCCAGTAGTACCCAGCGGAACACTGAAGCTTTCTTT.

V is TRBV11-1 and J is TRBJ2-3; 7 positions agree with TRBD2. There are 13 residues in the CDR3. Germline V lookup: CDR1 SGHAT, CDR2 FQDESV (reference sequence). Trimming cost V 6 bases and J 3 bases; bases outside gene matches: 3. The CDR3 DNA sequence: TGTGCCAGCAGTCGGGGGGAGACAGATACGCAGTATTTT. It translates to CASSRGETDTQYF.

The chain carries TRBV18 and TRBJ1-1, with 8 positions matching TRBD1. V shed 5 bases, J shed 3 bases, and the junction held 8 bases outside the gene matches. The CDR3 is made up of 15 amino acids. CDR1 and CDR2 from the germline V gene are KGHSH and LQKENI. CDR3 bases: TGTGCCAGCTCAACGCACGGGACAGGCCACACTGAAGCTTTCTTT. Its translation is CASSTHGTGHTEAFF.

This clone was seen a single time. The chain couples TRBV4-3 to TRBJ1-1, with D possibly TRBD1 on 6 matching bases. The CDR3 length is 13 residues. Trimming took 7 bases from V and 5 from J, leaving 14 bases between them. The germline CDR1 and CDR2 sequences are LGHNA and YSLEER. The CDR3, as DNA: TGCGCCAGCACAAAGGGGGGTGGGACTGAAGCTTTCTTT. It translates to CASTKGGGTEAFF.

This clone was picked up a small number of times. The chain links TRBV30 to TRBJ1-1; 7 nucleotides line up with TRBD1. The V gene's germline CDR1 is GTSNPN and CDR2 SVGIG (reference sequence). V lost 4 bases to trimming and J lost 1 base; unmatched junction nucleotides: 6. This CDR3 comprises 14 residues. CDR3 sequence (DNA): TGTGCCTGGAACCGGGACAGACAGAACACTGAAGCTTTCTTT. It yields the protein CAWNRDRQNTEAFF.